The 32 T cell receptor beta chains below were found in one sample sequenced in a study of cytomegalovirus exposure and HLA in healthy donors. The PCR ran on 60 Vbeta and 13 Jbeta primers. Method: immunoSEQ multiplex PCR; TCRdb's copy keeps in-frame clones and lacks some. The repertoire holds some 150,000 clones, with more than 70% as singletons. The specimen sequenced was PBMCs. The receptors derive from a male donor in good health and CMV-seronegative.

This chain links TRBV5-1 with TRBJ1-4; D may be TRBD1 (6 bases). CDR1 SGHRS and CDR2 YFSETQ come from the germline V gene. There are 15 residues in the CDR3. V lost 5 bases, J lost 3 bases, and 14 bases lay in between. CDR3 sequence reads: CASRGMGHPNEKLFF. DNA of the CDR3: TGCGCCAGCAGGGGAATGGGACACCCTAATGAAAAACTGTTTTTT. Full variable domain (outside the CDR3, taken from reference TRBV5-1 and TRBJ1-4): KAGVTQTPRYLIKTRGQQVTLSCSPISGHRSVSWYQQTPGQGLQFLFEYFSETQRNKGNFPGRFSGRQFSNSRSEMNVSTLELGDSALYLCASRGMGHPNEKLFFGSGTQLSVL.

The chain links TRBV18 to TRBJ1-2; tentatively, D is TRBD1 (5 bases). The CDR3 loop spans 14 amino acids. Trimming pared 3 bases from V and 2 bases from J, leaving 10 bases between. The germline gives CDR1 KGHSH, CDR2 LQKENI. CDR3 protein: CASSPGGSNYGYTF. In DNA form, the CDR3 reads TGTGCCAGCTCACCGGGGGGGTCCAACTATGGCTACACCTTC.

This clone was seen once. This sequence joins TRBV19 and TRBJ2-2; 8 bases are a match to TRBD2. The CDR3 is 15 residues long. Germline loops: CDR1 LNHDA, CDR2 SQIVND (reference sequence). V shed 2 bases and J 5 bases; nucleotides not matched to a gene: 4. The CDR3 coding sequence is TGTGCCAGTAGTATAAACGGGGGGGAAACCGGGGAGCTGTTTTTT. Its translation is CASSINGGETGELFF.

This clone was found a few times. The chain employs TRBV5-1 and TRBJ1-4; 8 nucleotides match TRBD1. CDR1 and CDR2 from the germline V gene are SGHRS and YFSETQ. Trimming took 4 bases from V and 6 from J; bases not matched to a gene: 2. This CDR3 comprises 13 residues. The CDR3 nucleotides read TGCGCCAGCAGCGCGGACAGGGATGAAAAACTGTTTTTT. Its protein product is CASSADRDEKLFF. The complete variable domain, with remaining parts taken from reference TRBV5-1 and TRBJ1-4, reads KAGVTQTPRYLIKTRGQQVTLSCSPISGHRSVSWYQQTPGQGLQFLFEYFSETQRNKGNFPGRFSGRQFSNSRSEMNVSTLELGDSALYLCASSADRDEKLFFGSGTQLSVL.

J is TRBJ1-4 and V is TRBV27; a weak D match, TRBD1 (5 bases). Germline V lookup: CDR1 MNHEY, CDR2 SMNVEV (reference sequence). V lost 4 bases to trimming and J lost 8 bases, with 11 bases between them. The CDR3 has 13 residues. CDR3 bases: TGTGCCAGCAGTTCCAGGACACCCGAAAAACTGTTTTTT. This codes for CASSSRTPEKLFF.

In this sample, this clone turned up a few times. This chain links TRBV29-1 with TRBJ2-1; D possibly corresponds to TRBD1 (5 bases). V shed 1 base and J shed 10 bases, with 11 bases lying between them. The CDR3 runs to 12 residues. Germline values: CDR1 SQVTM, CDR2 ANQGSEA. The chain's CDR3 is CSVEGGPPEQFF. The CDR3 DNA follows: TGCAGCGTTGAAGGGGGCCCTCCCGAGCAGTTCTTC.

This chain connects TRBV7-9 to TRBJ2-3, with D possibly being TRBD1 (6 bases). V dropped 2 bases and J dropped 2 bases, with 14 bases sitting between them. The CDR3 sequence is 16 residues long. Per the germline V gene, CDR1 is SEHNR and CDR2 is FQNEAQ (reference sequence). The DNA of the CDR3 is TGTGCCAGCAGCTTAAAGGACAGATCTTTCACAGATACGCAGTATTTT. It encodes CASSLKDRSFTDTQYF.

This sequence joins TRBV6-1 and TRBJ1-5, with D possibly being TRBD1 (6 bases). The V gene's germline CDR1 is MNHNS and CDR2 SASEGT. This CDR3 is 14 amino acids long. V was trimmed by 3 bases and J by 6 bases, leaving 12 bases between them. CDR3: CASSDTGFSQPQHF. The CDR3 DNA reads TGTGCCAGCAGTGATACAGGGTTTAGTCAGCCCCAGCATTTT.

This clone was observed a handful of times. The chain carries TRBV6-5 and TRBJ1-4, with a tentative D call TRBD1 (6 bases). Germline CDR1 and CDR2: MNHEY and SVGAGI. The V end was cut by 6 bases, the J end by 5 bases, with 16 bases between. The CDR3 loop spans 15 amino acids. This chain's CDR3 is CASRDTGTSNEKLFF. In DNA, the CDR3 is TGTGCCAGCAGAGACACAGGGACCTCCAATGAAAAACTGTTTTTT.

This clone was found a few times. This chain links TRBV6-1 with TRBJ2-2, with a weak D call TRBD2 (5 bases). V gave up 8 bases and J gave up 7 bases, with 14 bases separating them. CDR1 MNHNS and CDR2 SASEGT come from the germline V gene. The CDR3 has 13 residues. This CDR3 reads CASSFGGSGELFF. In DNA, the CDR3 is TGTGCCAGCTCCTTCGGTGGGAGCGGGGAGCTGTTTTTT.

The V gene is TRBV5-1, the J gene TRBJ1-5; 7 bases fit TRBD1. This CDR3 is built from 15 residues. J lost 4 bases, V lost 4 bases, and 8 bases had no gene match. Germline-derived CDR1 and CDR2 are SGHRS and YFSETQ. The CDR3 sequence: CASSPAGGPNQPQHF. The DNA of the CDR3 is TGCGCCAGCAGCCCCGCAGGGGGACCGAATCAGCCCCAGCATTTT.

Comments on this clone: One end of the junction is discordant with germline, which a read error may explain. This chain connects TRBV7-9 to TRBJ1-4, with 9 bases lining up with TRBD1. The V gene's germline CDR1 is SEHNR and CDR2 FQNEAQ (reference sequence). The CDR3 totals 15 residues. The CDR3 reads CSSSLWDREREKLFF. As DNA, the CDR3 is TGTTCCAGCAGCTTATGGGACAGGGAGAGGGAAAAACTGTTTTTT.

The V call is TRBV2, the J call TRBJ1-5; D unresolved. The V and J ends lost 6 bases and 9 bases respectively, with 15 bases between them. The CDR3 runs to 13 residues. Germline CDR1 and CDR2: SNHLY and FYNNEI. This chain's CDR3 is CASSGNIQPPQHF. The CDR3 region has the DNA TGTGCCAGCAGCGGGAACATCCAGCCGCCCCAGCATTTT.

The rearrangement uses TRBV7-8 and TRBJ1-2, with 8 bases that match TRBD1. This CDR3 spans 15 amino acids. Germline-derived CDR1 and CDR2 are SGHVS and FQNEAQ. V trimming: 0 bases; J trimming: 3 bases; junction bases outside the gene matches: 3. The CDR3 DNA reads as TGTGCCAGCAGCTTAGCGCAGGGGGCTTACTATGGCTACACCTTC. It encodes CASSLAQGAYYGYTF.

The chain combines TRBV4-3 with TRBJ2-7; TRBD2 aligns across 12 bases. The CDR3 is 16 residues long. The germline V gene has CDR1 LGHNA and CDR2 YSLEER. V gave up 5 bases and J gave up 0 bases; unmatched junction bases: 5. Written as DNA, the CDR3 is TGCGCCAGCAGCGCCCGACTAGCGGGGGACTCCTACGAGCAGTACTTC. This gives the protein CASSARLAGDSYEQYF.

This sequence joins TRBV5-4 and TRBJ1-2; 8 bases map to TRBD1. The V segment lost 3 bases and the J segment 2 bases; nucleotides outside the gene matches: 3. CDR3 length: 14 amino acids. Germline V gene lookup returns CDR1 SGHNT and CDR2 YYREEE (reference sequence). The CDR3 loop reads CASSYGDRNYGYTF. The DNA for the CDR3 is TGTGCCAGCAGCTATGGGGACAGGAACTATGGCTACACCTTC.

This sequence joins TRBV2 and TRBJ2-3, with D perhaps matching TRBD1 (7 bases). There are 14 residues in the CDR3. V was trimmed by 6 bases and J by 3 bases, leaving 13 bases between them. CDR1 and CDR2 from the germline V gene are SNHLY and FYNNEI. For the CDR3, the DNA is TGTGCCAGCAGCCATCAGGGGGGAACAGATACGCAGTATTTT. Translating gives CASSHQGGTDTQYF.

The V and J genes are TRBV7-3 and TRBJ1-2; 7 bases are shared with TRBD1. The CDR3 is made up of 12 amino acids. CDR1 and CDR2 from the germline V gene are SGHTA and FQGTGA. V trimming: 4 bases; J trimming: 8 bases; junction bases outside the gene matches: 4. The CDR3 is CASSSQGEGYTF. The CDR3 nucleotides read TGTGCCAGCAGCTCGCAGGGGGAAGGCTACACCTTC. The entire variable domain, with the rest obtained from reference TRBV7-3 and TRBJ1-2, is as follows: GAGVSQTPSNKVTEKGKYVELRCDPISGHTALYWYRQSLGQGPEFLIYFQGTGAADDSGLPNDRFFAVRPEGSVSTLKIQRTERGDSAVYLCASSSQGEGYTFGSGTRLTVV.

This chain links TRBV7-2 with TRBJ2-1; 8 bases align to TRBD2. CDR3 length equals 15 residues. V shed 5 bases, J shed 7 bases, and the junction held 10 bases outside the gene matches. Germline V CDR1 and CDR2: SGHTA, FQGNSA. CDR3 protein: CASSPRLGLGNEQFF. The CDR3, as DNA: TGTGCCAGCAGCCCCCGACTGGGACTAGGTAATGAGCAGTTCTTC.

The chain uses TRBV5-8 and TRBJ2-1, with no clear D. This CDR3 has 15 residues. Germline assignment: CDR1 SGHTS and CDR2 YDEGEE. The V and J ends lost 4 bases and 5 bases respectively, with 16 bases between them. CDR3 coding DNA: TGTGCCAGCAGCGACCCGAGACTGACCGACAATGAGCAGTTCTTC. Its translation is CASSDPRLTDNEQFF.

This clone was detected only once. The CDR3 spells CASSLAQGNSPLHF. CDR3 DNA: TGCGCCAGCAGCTTGGCGCAGGGTAATTCACCCCTCCACTTT. The rearrangement links TRBV5-1 to TRBJ1-6, with D maybe TRBD1 (5 bases). V gave up 0 bases and J gave up 6 bases, with 7 bases separating them. This CDR3 contains 14 residues. The germline V gene has CDR1 SGHRS and CDR2 YFSETQ.

This clone was detected only once. The identical CDR3 is also encoded by other nucleotide sequences in the sample. The chain uses TRBV7-2 and TRBJ2-3, with D unresolved. Germline lookup yields CDR1 SGHTA and CDR2 FQGNSA. This CDR3 has 13 amino acids. Trimming removed 1 base from V and 1 base from J, with 3 bases in between. The CDR3 loop is CASSLGGTDTQYF. Written as DNA, the CDR3 is TGTGCCAGCAGCTTAGGCGGCACAGATACGCAGTATTTT.

This chain uses TRBV6-1 with TRBJ1-2, with 9 bases identical to TRBD1. In germline, CDR1 is MNHNS, CDR2 SASEGT. Losses at the gene ends were 1 base for V and 7 bases for J; bases not matched to a gene: 1. This CDR3 has 13 residues. The CDR3 spells CASSEGTGVGYTF. The CDR3 nucleotides read TGTGCCAGCAGTGAAGGGACAGGGGTTGGCTACACCTTC.

The DNA for the CDR3 is TGTGCCAGCAGCCCCAAGGCGGGGATTTCGTGGGAGACCCAGTACTTC. Its protein is CASSPKAGISWETQYF. J is TRBJ2-5 and V is TRBV5-4, with D perhaps TRBD2 (6 bases). Between the trimmed V and J ends, which lost 4 bases and 5 bases, there was a span of 21 bases. The germline V gene encodes CDR1 SGHNT and CDR2 YYREEE (reference sequence). The CDR3 is 16 amino acids.

This chain joins TRBV25-1 and TRBJ2-7; possible D gene TRBD2, 6 bases. Germline loops: CDR1 MGHDK, CDR2 SYGVNS. The CDR3 covers 13 residues. The V end lost 4 bases, the J end lost 2 bases, and 9 bases lay between the germline ends. CDR3 in DNA: TGTGCCAGCAGTGCCGGGGGAACCTACGAGCAGTACTTC. This translates into CASSAGGTYEQYF.

V is TRBV13 and J is TRBJ2-7; 8 bases map to TRBD1. There are 16 residues in the CDR3. V lost 3 bases, J lost 6 bases, and 13 bases stayed unmatched. Germline CDR1 PRHDT, CDR2 FYEKMQ (reference sequence). CDR3 coding DNA: TGTGCCAGCAGCTTCCAAGGGACAGGACTTTTTAGCGAGCAGTACTTC. This gives the protein CASSFQGTGLFSEQYF.

This clone has a handful of counts. V gene TRBV4-3 combines with J gene TRBJ1-5; D remains ambiguous. Trimming stripped 2 bases from V and 6 bases from J, with 14 bases between. The CDR3 is made up of 15 amino acids. Germline values: CDR1 LGHNA, CDR2 YSLEER. The CDR3 reads CASSQPGEKVQPQHF. The CDR3 bases are TGCGCCAGCAGCCAACCGGGAGAGAAGGTTCAGCCCCAGCATTTT.

V usage is TRBV7-5 and J usage is TRBJ2-3; the D call TRBD1 from the table was never checked on the DNA. TRBV7-5 is a documented pseudogene. CDR3 size: 15 residues. CDR3 DNA: TGTGCCAGAAGCACCAGGGACAGAAACACAGATACGCAGTATTTT. It encodes CARSTRDRNTDTQYF.

V gene TRBV7-2 combines with J gene TRBJ1-2; D is possibly TRBD1 (5 bases). The CDR3 covers 16 residues. With 1 base removed from V and 1 base from J, the gap between germline ends came to 13 bases. In germline, CDR1 is SGHTA, CDR2 FQGNSA. DNA for the CDR3: TGTGCCAGCAGCTTAGTGGCGGACACCTATAACTATGGCTACACCTTC. Residues: CASSLVADTYNYGYTF.

This sequence joins TRBV11-2 and TRBJ1-1; D not resolved. V lost 1 base and J 11 bases, leaving 11 bases between the germline ends. CDR1 and CDR2 (germline): SGHAT, FQNNGV. The CDR3 has 12 amino acids. This CDR3 is CASSLAASGAFF. The DNA for the CDR3 is TGTGCCAGCAGCTTAGCGGCTTCGGGGGCTTTCTTT. The full variable domain, rest sourced from reference TRBV11-2 and TRBJ1-1, is EAGVAQSPRYKIIEKRQSVAFWCNPISGHATLYWYQQILGQGPKLLIQFQNNGVVDDSQLPKDRFSAERLKGVDSTLKIQPAKLEDSAVYLCASSLAASGAFFGQGTRLTVV.

The chain employs TRBV10-2 and TRBJ2-3, with 9 bases aligning to TRBD2. The CDR3 covers 15 residues. The ends lost 0 bases at V and 8 bases at J; junction bases unmatched: 6. CDR1 and CDR2 from the germline V gene are WSHSY and SAAADI. The CDR3 protein is CASSESGGLAVTQYF. DNA for the CDR3: TGCGCCAGCAGTGAGTCGGGGGGACTAGCAGTTACGCAGTATTTT.

The chain joins TRBV2 to TRBJ1-2; D gene uncertain. The CDR3 consists of 11 residues. Looked up from germline, CDR1 is SNHLY and CDR2 is FYNNEI. V shed 6 bases and J shed 5 bases, with 7 bases lying between them. CDR3 protein: CASREEYGYTF. The CDR3 DNA follows: TGTGCCAGCAGAGAGGAGTATGGCTACACCTTC. Together with reference TRBV2 and TRBJ1-2, the CDR3 gives the full variable domain: EPEVTQTPSHQVTQMGQEVILRCVPISNHLYFYWYRQILGQKVEFLVSFYNNEISEKSEIFDDQFSVERPDGSNFTLKIRSTKLEDSAMYFCASREEYGYTFGSGTRLTVV.